The 27 T cell receptor beta chains below were found in one sample sequenced in a study of blood T cell repertoires in COVID-19. Clones were read by immunoSEQ multiplex PCR, and TCRdb kept only the in-frame ones, dropping some. The sample contains about 75,000 clones, approximately 85% of which appear only once. What was sequenced was peripheral blood. Receptors originate from an elderly woman with active or convalescent COVID-19.

This clone has just a few counts. J is TRBJ1-6 and V is TRBV4-1; D ambiguous. This CDR3 is 14 amino acids long. The germline V gene encodes CDR1 MGHRA and CDR2 YSYEKL. V lost 0 bases to trimming and J lost 4 bases, with 4 bases between them. CDR3 bases: TGCGCCAGCAGCCAAGACAGGTATAATTCACCCCTCCACTTT. Its translation: CASSQDRYNSPLHF.

The chain has TRBV9 and TRBJ2-7; tentative D call: TRBD1 (5 bases). Germline V lookup: CDR1 SGDLS, CDR2 YYNGEE. This CDR3 region has 15 residues. The V gene lost 0 bases and the J gene lost 0 bases, with 10 bases spanning the gap. The CDR3 DNA follows: TGTGCCAGCAGCGTAGAGGCAGGGCCCTCCTACGAGCAGTACTTC. Translating it yields CASSVEAGPSYEQYF.

J is TRBJ1-5 and V is TRBV5-6, with TRBD1 matching over 7 bases. This CDR3 comprises 13 residues. In germline, CDR1 is SGHDT, CDR2 YYEEEE. After removal of 1 base from V and 7 bases from J, the junction contained 2 bases not matched to a gene. CDR3 nucleotide sequence: TGTGCCAGCAGCTTGCTCAGGGGGCAGCCCCAGCATTTT. It yields the protein CASSLLRGQPQHF. Looking up the rest from reference TRBV5-6 and TRBJ1-5 gives the full variable domain: DAGVTQSPTHLIKTRGQQVTLRCSPKSGHDTVSWYQQALGQGPQFIFQYYEEEERQRGNFPDRFSGHQFPNYSSELNVNALLLGDSALYLCASSLLRGQPQHFGDGTRLSIL.

V gene TRBV7-6 combines with J gene TRBJ2-2; D is perhaps TRBD1 (5 bases). CDR3 size: 17 residues. Trimming shortened V by 2 bases and J by 5 bases, and 18 bases separated the two germline ends. CDR1 and CDR2 (germline): SGHVS, FNYEAQ. CDR3 in DNA: TGTGCCAGCAGCTTATTAGGGGCACAGTGGGGAACCGGGGAGCTGTTTTTT. This encodes CASSLLGAQWGTGELFF.

V is TRBV2 and J is TRBJ2-1; TRBD1 aligns across 8 bases. V shed 2 bases, J shed 1 base, and the junction held 1 base outside the gene matches. The CDR3 consists of 15 residues. CDR1 is SNHLY, CDR2 FYNNEI, per germline. The CDR3 coding sequence is TGTGCCAGCAGTGAACAGGGGGCATCCTACAATGAGCAGTTCTTC. It translates to CASSEQGASYNEQFF.

The chain recombines TRBV3-1 (or the pseudogene TRBV3-2) with TRBJ2-1; 8 bases align to TRBD2. Germline trimming cut 1 base from V and 15 bases from J; bases unmatched to any gene: 5. The CDR3 runs 12 residues. Germline CDR1 is LGHDT and CDR2 is YNNKEL (reference sequence). The CDR3 DNA is TGTGCCAGCAGCCAAGCCGGGACTAGTCTGTTCTTC. It encodes CASSQAGTSLFF.

The chain uses TRBV4-3 and TRBJ2-3; tentative D call: TRBD2 (7 bases). The germline V gene has CDR1 LGHNA and CDR2 YSLEER. CDR3 length: 19 residues. V was cut by 0 bases and J by 3 bases, with 22 bases left in between. DNA of the CDR3: TGCGCCAGCAGCCAAGAAGTAACGGGGGGCGAAATTAGTACAGATACGCAGTATTTT. Encoded protein: CASSQEVTGGEISTDTQYF.

This chain's CDR3 is CASSIALLAGGYEQFF. The CDR3 nucleotides read TGTGCCAGTAGTATAGCTCTACTAGCGGGGGGTTATGAGCAGTTCTTC. The chain has TRBV19 and TRBJ2-1; TRBD2 agrees at 12 bases. The length of the CDR3 is 16 residues. V lost 1 base and J lost 8; bases outside the gene matches: 6. Germline CDR1 LNHDA, CDR2 SQIVND (reference sequence).

This chain uses TRBV28 with TRBJ2-1; TRBD1 aligns across 10 bases. Germline values: CDR1 MDHEN, CDR2 SYDVKM. Germline trimming cut 3 bases from V and 14 bases from J; bases unmatched to any gene: 7. This CDR3 is 13 amino acids long. The CDR3 DNA follows: TGTGCCAGCAGTTTCTCTTCGACAGGGGGCGAGTTCTTC. Its translation is CASSFSSTGGEFF. The variable domain in full, with the rest retrieved from reference TRBV28 and TRBJ2-1, is DVKVTQSSRYLVKRTGEKVFLECVQDMDHENMFWYRQDPGLGLRLIYFSYDVKMKEKGDIPEGYSVSREKKERFSLILESASTNQTSMYLCASSFSSTGGEFFGPGTRLTVL.

The V gene is TRBV28, the J gene TRBJ2-6, with D maybe TRBD2 (6 bases). Germline V gene lookup returns CDR1 MDHEN and CDR2 SYDVKM. Between the trimmed V and J ends, which lost 6 bases and 0 bases, there was a span of 15 bases. The CDR3 has 17 residues. The CDR3, as DNA: TGTGCCAGCAGACACTTGTTGGGAGGCTCTGGGGCCAACGTCCTGACTTTC. Encoded protein: CASRHLLGGSGANVLTF. Variable domain in full (rest from reference TRBV28 and TRBJ2-6): DVKVTQSSRYLVKRTGEKVFLECVQDMDHENMFWYRQDPGLGLRLIYFSYDVKMKEKGDIPEGYSVSREKKERFSLILESASTNQTSMYLCASRHLLGGSGANVLTFGAGSRLTVL.

The chain uses TRBV5-1 and TRBJ1-2, with 8 positions matching TRBD1. Germline CDR1 reads SGHRS; CDR2 reads YFSETQ. The trim removed 2 bases at V and 6 bases at J, leaving 3 bases unmatched. CDR3 length: 13 residues. Here the CDR3 DNA reads TGCGCCAGCAGCTTCCGACAGGGGAATGGCTACACCTTC. It translates to CASSFRQGNGYTF.

This clone counts as medium-sized. This chain joins TRBV4-1 and TRBJ2-7, with 11 positions matching TRBD1. The germline CDR1 and CDR2 sequences are MGHRA and YSYEKL. The CDR3 is 15 residues long. Trimming at V came to 4 bases and at J to 3 bases, leaving 5 bases not matched to a gene. The CDR3 reads CASSLMGTGGYEQYF. CDR3 DNA sequence: TGCGCCAGCAGCCTTATGGGGACAGGGGGCTACGAGCAGTACTTC.

Only one count was recorded for this clone. V and J are TRBV10-1 and TRBJ1-2, with D maybe TRBD1 (6 bases). Looked up from germline, CDR1 is WNHNN and CDR2 is SYGVQD (reference sequence). V lost 6 bases to trimming and J lost 7 bases, with 6 bases between them. The CDR3 totals 10 residues. The CDR3: CASRQGGYTF. Here the CDR3 DNA reads TGCGCCAGCAGACAGGGTGGCTACACCTTC.

This chain uses TRBV6-6 with TRBJ2-5; no clear D gene. The V end was cut by 0 bases, the J end by 1 base, with 9 bases between. CDR1 is MNHNY and CDR2 is SVGAGI in the germline V gene (reference sequence). The CDR3 runs 15 residues. CDR3 sequence reads: CASSYSPGLQETQYF. The CDR3 coding sequence is TGTGCCAGCAGTTACTCCCCGGGTCTCCAAGAGACCCAGTACTTC.

The gene calls are TRBV18 and TRBJ2-7; 8 bases fit TRBD1. CDR1 and CDR2 from the germline V gene are KGHSH and LQKENI. V shed 3 bases, J shed 0 bases, and the junction held 4 bases outside the gene matches. This CDR3 region has 15 residues. For the CDR3, the DNA is TGTGCCAGCTCACCTTGGACAGGGAGCTCCTACGAGCAGTACTTC. Protein: CASSPWTGSSYEQYF.

This clone has more than one count but fewer than ten. The DNA of the CDR3 is TGTGCCAGCAGTGAAGGGGCGGGGGGCTACGAGCAGTACTTC. Amino acids: CASSEGAGGYEQYF. This chain joins TRBV6-1 and TRBJ2-7; 8 bases are a match to TRBD2. Germline loops: CDR1 MNHNS, CDR2 SASEGT. With V trimmed by 1 base and J by 3 bases, 2 bases remained unmatched. The CDR3 extends over 14 amino acids.

This chain joins TRBV19 and TRBJ1-2; a weak D match, TRBD1 (6 bases). The CDR3 consists of 17 residues. The V end lost 3 bases, the J end lost 6 bases, and 23 bases lay between the germline ends. Germline V gene data show CDR1 as LNHDA and CDR2 as SQIVND (reference sequence). In DNA, the CDR3 is TGTGCCAGTAGTATTTTCCCCTCCCAAACACAGGGAAATGGCTACACCTTC. Its protein is CASSIFPSQTQGNGYTF. The entire variable domain, with the rest obtained from reference TRBV19 and TRBJ1-2, is as follows: DGGITQSPKYLFRKEGQNVTLSCEQNLNHDAMYWYRQDPGQGLRLIYYSQIVNDFQKGDIAEGYSVSREKKESFPLTVTSAQKNPTAFYLCASSIFPSQTQGNGYTFGSGTRLTVV.

In the case of this clone: One end of the junction is discordant with germline, which a read error may explain. This chain uses TRBV7-2 with TRBJ2-3; 11 bases fit TRBD1. The germline V gene has CDR1 SGHTA and CDR2 FQGNSA. This CDR3 region has 16 residues. The CDR3 protein is CASRLGQGALTDTQYF. The CDR3 nucleotides read TGTGCCAGCAGATTAGGACAGGGGGCGCTCACAGATACGCAGTATTTT. Based on the CDR3 plus reference TRBV7-2 and TRBJ2-3, the full variable domain is GAGVSQSPSNKVTEKGKDVELRCDPISGHTALYWYRQSLGQGLEFLIYFQGNSAPDKSGLPSDRFSAERTGGSVSTLTIQRTQQEDSAVYLCASRLGQGALTDTQYFGPGTRLTVL.

The genes are TRBV7-6 and TRBJ2-3, with a tentative D call TRBD2 (6 bases). CDR3 length: 17 amino acids. With 0 bases removed from V and 6 bases from J, the gap between germline ends came to 19 bases. Germline CDR1 and CDR2: SGHVS and FNYEAQ. This chain's CDR3 is CASSLAEAGPVRDTQYF. The CDR3 DNA is TGTGCCAGCAGCTTAGCTGAGGCGGGGCCGGTTCGGGATACGCAGTATTTT.

There are a few counts of this clone. The J gene is TRBJ2-1, the V gene TRBV7-2, with TRBD2 matching over 14 bases. There are 16 residues in the CDR3. Germline lookup yields CDR1 SGHTA and CDR2 FQGNSA. V lost 6 bases and J lost 7; bases outside the gene matches: 8. The CDR3 DNA is TGTGCCAGCAGTCGTGAGGGGACTAGCGGGAGAAATGAGCAGTTCTTC. Its translation is CASSREGTSGRNEQFF. Drawing the rest from reference TRBV7-2 and TRBJ2-1, the complete variable domain is GAGVSQSPSNKVTEKGKDVELRCDPISGHTALYWYRQSLGQGLEFLIYFQGNSAPDKSGLPSDRFSAERTGGSVSTLTIQRTQQEDSAVYLCASSREGTSGRNEQFFGPGTRLTVL.

A few counts support this clone. The chain's CDR3 is CSVEAGLTGNTIYF. The CDR3 DNA follows: TGCAGCGTTGAAGCAGGGCTAACAGGAAACACCATATATTTT. This chain uses TRBV29-1 with TRBJ1-3; tentatively, D is TRBD1 (5 bases). V gave up 1 base and J gave up 4 bases, with 11 bases separating them. Looked up from germline, CDR1 is SQVTM and CDR2 is ANQGSEA. CDR3 length: 14 amino acids.

This sequence joins TRBV4-1 and TRBJ2-5; TRBD2 matches 12 bases. After removal of 0 bases from V and 5 bases from J, the junction contained 10 bases not matched to a gene. CDR3 length: 18 residues. The germline V gene encodes CDR1 MGHRA and CDR2 YSYEKL. CDR3 residues: CASSQDQRASGRGETQYF. In DNA, the CDR3 is TGCGCCAGCAGCCAAGACCAGCGGGCTAGCGGGAGGGGTGAGACCCAGTACTTC.

This clone was seen only a few times. This sequence joins TRBV9 and TRBJ2-7; possibly TRBD2 for D (6 bases). V was clipped by 0 bases and J by 2 bases, with 12 bases between them. The CDR3 contains 15 residues. Germline V gene lookup returns CDR1 SGDLS and CDR2 YYNGEE. CDR3 sequence (DNA): TGTGCCAGCAGCGTAGAAGGGACTTCTCCCTACGAGCAGTACTTC. Encoded protein: CASSVEGTSPYEQYF. The whole variable domain, remainder taken from reference TRBV9 and TRBJ2-7, is DSGVTQTPKHLITATGQRVTLRCSPRSGDLSVYWYQQSLDQGLQFLIQYYNGEERAKGNILERFSAQQFPDLHSELNLSSLELGDSALYFCASSVEGTSPYEQYFGPGTRLTVT.

The J gene is TRBJ1-5, the V gene TRBV10-3, with 9 bases lining up with TRBD1. This CDR3 comprises 15 residues. Germline V gene lookup returns CDR1 ENHRY and CDR2 SYGVKD. Trimming took 5 bases from V and 5 from J; bases not matched to a gene: 7. The chain's CDR3 is CAISPGQGSYQPQHF. CDR3 DNA sequence: TGTGCCATCAGTCCGGGACAGGGATCTTATCAGCCCCAGCATTTT.

The chain has TRBV6-6 and TRBJ1-4; D unresolved. This CDR3 has 15 amino acids. CDR1 is MNHNY, CDR2 SVGAGI, per germline (reference sequence). Trimming removed 2 bases at V and 10 bases at J, with 17 bases between. The CDR3 region has the DNA TGTGCCAGCAGTTACGACACCTCTGGCGTCGGAAAACTGTTTTTT. Protein sequence: CASSYDTSGVGKLFF.

This chain joins TRBV9 and TRBJ2-2, with D tentatively TRBD1 (6 bases). V was pared by 3 bases and J by 4 bases, with 13 bases between. Germline-derived CDR1 and CDR2 are SGDLS and YYNGEE. This CDR3 is 15 amino acids long. The CDR3 reads CASSERQVPTGELFF. The CDR3, as DNA: TGTGCCAGCAGCGAACGACAGGTCCCCACCGGGGAGCTGTTTTTT.

This clone was seen just once. This chain joins TRBV6-1 and TRBJ2-7, with TRBD1 as a possible D gene (5 bases). This CDR3 region has 15 residues. Trimming removed 1 base from V and 4 bases from J, with 14 bases in between. Germline loops: CDR1 MNHNS, CDR2 SASEGT. The CDR3 nucleotides read TGTGCCAGCAGTGAAGGGGCAGGGCCATTTTACGAGCAGTACTTC. Protein sequence: CASSEGAGPFYEQYF.